A single sample is the source of the 14 T cell receptor beta chains below, sequenced in a study of identical twins. TCRdb used MiXCR to reprocess the 5' RACE reads, holding one entry per CDR3 protein. In the table there are more than 1.5 million distinct CDR3 sequences, around 33% of which are singletons. Material for sequencing was cord blood. The receptors originated from a newborn girl in good health.

There are a few counts of this clonotype. The genes are TRBV7-2 and TRBJ1-2; D is undetermined. The CDR3 is 18 residues long. V dropped 2 bases and J dropped 3 bases, with 22 bases sitting between them. The V gene's germline CDR1 is SGHTA and CDR2 FQGNSA. The CDR3 nucleotides are TGTGCCAGCAGCTTATTCGGGTGGACTCAAAGAAACTACTATGGCTACACCTTC. It specifies CASSLFGWTQRNYYGYTF.

This chain joins TRBV20-1 and TRBJ1-1; no definite D call. The CDR3 spans 13 residues. The V end lost 2 bases, the J end lost 4 bases, and 11 bases lay between the germline ends. Germline CDR1 DFQATT, CDR2 SNEGSKA (reference sequence). CDR3 sequence: CSARIFRSTEAFF. In DNA, the CDR3 is TGCAGTGCTAGAATTTTTCGGTCCACTGAAGCTTTCTTT.

CDR3 sequence: CASITASGSSYEQYF. The CDR3 coding sequence is TGTGCCAGCATTACCGCTAGCGGGAGCTCCTACGAGCAGTACTTC. The chain combines TRBV28 with TRBJ2-7, with TRBD2 matching 10 bases. V shed 7 bases and J 0 bases; nucleotides not matched to a gene: 6. Germline values: CDR1 MDHEN, CDR2 SYDVKM. The CDR3 sequence is 15 residues long.

This clonotype was observed many times. The chain employs TRBV29-1 and TRBJ2-7; D is uncertain. Germline CDR1 reads SQVTM; CDR2 reads ANQGSEA. The CDR3 has 11 amino acids. V lost 6 bases to trimming and J lost 0 bases, with 6 bases between them. The CDR3 bases are TGCAGCGTAGCTTCCTCCTACGAGCAGTACTTC. Translating it yields CSVASSYEQYF.

The genes are TRBV6-5 and TRBJ1-2, with D maybe TRBD1 (6 bases). The CDR3 totals 14 residues. The germline V and J ends were trimmed by 8 bases and 8 bases, with 21 bases remaining between them. CDR1 and CDR2 (germline): MNHEY, SVGAGI. CDR3 sequence reads: CASGPPGHLYGYTF. CDR3 bases: TGTGCCAGCGGACCACCGGGACACCTCTACGGCTACACCTTC.

This clonotype has just a few counts. The chain joins TRBV20-1 to TRBJ2-7; TRBD2 matches at 7 bases. Germline V gene sequence: CDR1 DFQATT, CDR2 SNEGSKA (reference sequence). The junction had 12 bases not matched to a gene; V was cut back by 1 base and J by 0 bases. CDR3 length: 17 amino acids. CDR3 sequence (DNA): TGCAGTGCTAGAGTGGAGCGGGGTGCACCTATCTCCTACGAGCAGTACTTC. It encodes CSARVERGAPISYEQYF.

In its sample, this clonotype was seen a few times. The rearrangement links TRBV3-1 to TRBJ2-4; 10 positions match TRBD2. The J call is uncertain, as TRBJ2-7 better fits the DNA end. The CDR3 has 14 amino acids. Germline V CDR1 and CDR2: LGHDT, YNNKEL (reference sequence). The chain's CDR3 is CASSQSSGRYEQYF. The DNA for the CDR3 is TGTGCCAGCAGCCAATCTAGCGGGAGATACGAGCAGTACTTC.

V is TRBV6-6 and J is TRBJ1-2; no definite D call. Per the germline V gene, CDR1 is MNHNY and CDR2 is SVGAGI (reference sequence). Trimming shortened V by 4 bases and J by 3 bases, and 15 bases separated the two germline ends. The CDR3 totals 15 residues. The CDR3 region is CASSLGLGTYYGYTF. The CDR3 DNA sequence: TGTGCCAGCAGTTTAGGCCTCGGAACCTACTATGGCTACACCTTC.

This clonotype has a handful of counts. The V and J genes are TRBV9 and TRBJ2-7, with TRBD2 identical over 7 bases. Germline V gene lookup returns CDR1 SGDLS and CDR2 YYNGEE. The CDR3 runs to 14 residues. V gave up 4 bases and J gave up 0 bases; unmatched junction bases: 4. CDR3 loop: CASSSWDYSYEQYF. The CDR3 nucleotides are TGTGCCAGCAGCTCATGGGACTACTCCTACGAGCAGTACTTC.

V gene TRBV7-2 combines with J gene TRBJ2-3, with TRBD2 matching over 11 bases. V lost 4 bases to trimming and J lost 2 bases; unmatched junction nucleotides: 8. CDR3 length: 17 residues. Germline-derived CDR1 and CDR2 are SGHTA and FQGNSA. Here the CDR3 reads CASSWRPSGGNTDTQYF. For the CDR3, the DNA is TGTGCCAGCAGCTGGAGACCTAGCGGGGGGAACACAGATACGCAGTATTTT.

This clonotype has only a few counts. V gene TRBV28 combines with J gene TRBJ2-7, with TRBD2 as a possible D gene (6 bases). Germline V gene lookup returns CDR1 MDHEN and CDR2 SYDVKM. CDR3 size: 16 residues. Trimming took 4 bases from V and 2 from J, leaving 18 bases between them. CDR3 protein: CASSSPSAGLAYEQYF. The CDR3 DNA reads TGTGCCAGCAGTTCACCCTCGGCGGGATTGGCCTACGAGCAGTACTTC.

The chain couples TRBV5-1 to TRBJ1-1; possibly TRBD1 for D (6 bases). The V gene's germline CDR1 is SGHRS and CDR2 YFSETQ. V lost 4 bases and J 6 bases, leaving 16 bases between the germline ends. The CDR3 is 14 amino acids. The CDR3 coding sequence is TGCGCCAGCAGCGGAAACAGGGATAAGGCTGAAGCTTTCTTT. Amino acid sequence: CASSGNRDKAEAFF.

The gene calls are TRBV20-1 and TRBJ2-7, with D unclear. The germline V gene encodes CDR1 DFQATT and CDR2 SNEGSKA (reference sequence). Trimming removed 0 bases at V and 3 bases at J, with 12 bases between. The CDR3 runs 14 residues. The CDR3 sequence is CSARDRRAGYEQYF. CDR3 nucleotide sequence: TGCAGTGCTAGAGATCGCCGGGCTGGCTACGAGCAGTACTTC.

This clonotype has only a few counts. This chain links TRBV5-1 with TRBJ2-1, with 7 nucleotides matching TRBD2. After removal of 4 bases from V and 5 bases from J, the junction contained 6 bases not matched to a gene. This CDR3 comprises 14 residues. The V gene's germline CDR1 is SGHRS and CDR2 YFSETQ. The CDR3 protein is CASSVVSGHNEQFF. CDR3 DNA: TGCGCCAGCAGCGTAGTTAGCGGGCACAATGAGCAGTTCTTC.